These T cell receptor beta chains were read from a single sample in a study of circulating and synovial CD4+ cells in juvenile arthritis. The table came from immunoSEQ multiplex PCR; TCRdb's copy has only in-frame clones and leaves some out. The data contain some 33,000 clones, 85% to 95% of them singletons. The sample comprised CD4+ T cells from blood. The origin of the receptors is a human donor with juvenile idiopathic arthritis. Both conserved end residues are part of each CDR3. The order of the fields is CDR3 length, D gene, V gene, CDR3 protein. D genes are given only for firm matches.

length: 15; D: .; V: TRBV11-3; CDR3: CASSLDGGSTGELFF
length: 14; D: TRBD1; V: TRBV29-1; CDR3: CSVEGTGVTYGYTF
length: 14; D: .; V: TRBV7-9; CDR3: CASSQAGPGNTIYF
length: 14; D: .; V: TRBV7-3; CDR3: CASSLTLARGEQFF
length: 11; D: .; V: TRBV2; CDR3: CASTSSETQYF
length: 15; D: TRBD1; V: TRBV9; CDR3: CASSVEVGQGTEAFF
length: 15; D: .; V: TRBV5-5; CDR3: CASSLVSAPGNTIYF
length: 12; D: .; V: TRBV7-2; CDR3: CASSLNREPQHF
length: 12; D: .; V: TRBV7-2; CDR3: CASSLAPYTQYF
length: 15; D: .; V: TRBV7-2; CDR3: CASRLRGTVGNTIYF
length: 17; D: TRBD2; V: TRBV5-4; CDR3: CASNPGRRQMNTGELFF
length: 16; D: .; V: TRBV7-2; CDR3: CASSPGGLIPGNTIYF
length: 16; D: TRBD1; V: TRBV18; CDR3: CASSPRTGGPGNTIYF
length: 14; D: TRBD2; V: TRBV7-3; CDR3: CASSSGTTTDTQYF
length: 14; D: .; V: TRBV6-1; CDR3: CASSFTGQQQPQHF
length: 15; D: TRBD1; V: TRBV19; CDR3: CASSIFGQGESPLHF
length: 14; D: TRBD1; V: TRBV14; CDR3: CASSQANRAGGTFF
length: 15; D: .; V: TRBV18; CDR3: CASSPSTLVIYGYTF
length: 16; D: .; V: TRBV7-2; CDR3: CASSLSSRLPTGELFF
length: 16; D: TRBD2; V: TRBV4-2; CDR3: CASSQDELAGNNEQFF
length: 14; D: .; V: TRBV6-1; CDR3: CASSVAKRDYGYTF
length: 17; D: TRBD2; V: TRBV7-3; CDR3: CASSAGGGDAKSYEQYF
length: 14; D: .; V: TRBV18; CDR3: CASSAGGWGHGYTF
length: 15; D: .; V: TRBV9; CDR3: CASSPQASSGNTIYF
length: 18; D: TRBD1; V: TRBV6-1; CDR3: CASSEALLVGRGRDEQYF
length: 16; D: TRBD2; V: TRBV4-2; CDR3: CASSQEITSGGLTQYF
length: 14; D: TRBD1; V: TRBV4-1; CDR3: CASSNRGSQETQYF
length: 14; D: .; V: TRBV11-2; CDR3: CASSSGTYNSPLHF
length: 11; D: TRBD1; V: TRBV20-1; CDR3: CSARGPGELFF
length: 16; D: .; V: TRBV15; CDR3: CATSRDLTSPPTPLHF
length: 13; D: .; V: TRBV7-2; CDR3: CASSWTNYNEQFF
length: 15; D: .; V: TRBV5-1; CDR3: CASSSAGRAHYGYTF
length: 16; D: TRBD1; V: TRBV5-1; CDR3: CASSSSGQGNTGELFF
length: 15; D: TRBD1; V: TRBV27; CDR3: CASSWTGAGANVLTF
length: 14; D: .; V: TRBV6-6; CDR3: CASSYGEGNTEAFF
length: 14; D: TRBD1; V: TRBV10-3; CDR3: CAIRGTGGGTEAFF
length: 13; D: .; V: TRBV29-1; CDR3: CSVEQGGGYEQYF
length: 16; D: TRBD1; V: TRBV15; CDR3: CATMSWDRGINSPLHF
length: 14; D: .; V: TRBV6-6; CDR3: CASSYSEGNTEAFF
length: 14; D: .; V: TRBV5-1; CDR3: CASSLGRGITEAFF
length: 15; D: .; V: TRBV4-3; CDR3: CASSQERGLTPEQFF
length: 13; D: TRBD1; V: TRBV7-2; CDR3: CASSSGQGGEQYF
length: 15; D: .; V: TRBV27; CDR3: CASSSMGLRVYEQYF
length: 18; D: TRBD1; V: TRBV4-2; CDR3: CASSFSGTDPSSGNTIYF
length: 15; D: .; V: TRBV19; CDR3: CASSWGGGASYGYTF
length: 16; D: TRBD1; V: TRBV5-4; CDR3: CASSPRTGKFNYGYTF
length: 13; D: .; V: TRBV19; CDR3: CASSVDIPQPQHF
length: 17; D: .; V: TRBV10-3; CDR3: CAISEASGRRINYGYTF
length: 15; D: .; V: TRBV6-5; CDR3: CASSQGAPIITTQYF
length: 16; D: TRBD1; V: TRBV7-3; CDR3: CASSSHRGQGPGELFF
length: 14; D: TRBD1; V: TRBV6-5; CDR3: CASSYDGQGGEQYF
length: 15; D: TRBD1; V: TRBV30; CDR3: CAWSGKTGGVYGYTF
length: 13; D: TRBD1; V: TRBV4-3; CDR3: CASSQGDRYGYTF
length: 14; D: .; V: TRBV30; CDR3: CAWIPDTRVPEAFF
length: 15; D: TRBD1; V: TRBV5-1; CDR3: CASSPGQGVGSPLHF
length: 16; D: TRBD1; V: TRBV7-3; CDR3: CASSLALPGQQETQYF
length: 14; D: TRBD2; V: TRBV18; CDR3: CASSPTGGYNEQFF